The T cell receptor beta chain described here comes from a study of cytomegalovirus exposure and HLA in healthy donors. Germline V gives CDR1 SGHNT, CDR2 YYREEE (reference sequence). The ends were cut back, 0 bases at V and 4 bases at J, with 9 bases in the middle. There are 14 residues in the CDR3. This PCR relied on a set of 60 Vbeta primers and 13 Jbeta primers. The data were produced by immunoSEQ multiplex PCR, yet TCRdb's version contains in-frame clones alone and is incomplete. Of 75,000 or so clones listed, 66% were seen once; the top ten hold about a fifth. The TCR comes from a man aged 35 to 55 in good health and CMV-seropositive. Sequenced input: PBMCs. This chain joins TRBV5-4 and TRBJ2-3; no firm D call. CDR3 loop: CASSLVVAPDTQYF. CDR3 DNA sequence: TGTGCCAGCAGCTTGGTCGTAGCCCCAGATACGCAGTATTTT.